This is a list of T cell receptor beta chains from one sample in a study of T cell repertoires in cytomegalovirus infection. Their specific antigens are unknown. Each CDR3 protein gets one entry after TCRdb re-called the reads with MiXCR. The table includes under 70,000 distinct CDR3 sequences, 33% detected once. The sample was PBMCs, sequenced either directly or after in vitro stimulation (not recorded which). These receptors all stem from a human donor in good health (CMV status not recorded). Some clones in this sample may be carry-over from other donors' samples. CDR3s include the opening cysteine and the closing phenylalanine or tryptophan. The D gene is left open where the match is weak. A clone size is listed for some rows: how often the clone was seen (once, few, many), or a class if it is expanded.

>TRBD2|TRBJ2-1|TRBV20-1|-
TGCAGTGCTACCACGAGCGGGGGGTCCGATGAGCAGTTCTTC
CSATTSGGSDEQFF
>-|TRBJ1-4|TRBV12-3/TRBV12-4|-
TGTGCCAGCAGTCAAGCAACGGGTAACGAAAAACTGTTTTTT
CASSQATGNEKLFF
>-|TRBJ2-5|TRBV6-6|-
TGTGCCAGCAGTTACTCGGTTTGGGAGACCCAGTACTTC
CASSYSVWETQYF
>-|TRBJ2-5|TRBV5-4|-
TGTGCCAGCAGCTGGCGGGACGGAGGCCAAGAGACCCAGTACTTC
CASSWRDGGQETQYF
>TRBD2|TRBJ2-1|TRBV29-1|-
TGCAGCGTTGCCATAGTAGCGGGGGGGCACTACAATGAGCAGTTCTTC
CSVAIVAGGHYNEQFF
>-|TRBJ2-7|TRBV7-8|few
TGTGCCAGCAGCTTTGGGATTACCTACGAGCAGTACTTC
CASSFGITYEQYF
>-|TRBJ2-2|TRBV12-3/TRBV12-4|-
TGTGCCAGCAGTCCCCAGGGGCCCGGGGAGCTGTTTTTT
CASSPQGPGELFF
>-|TRBJ2-1|TRBV7-9|few
TGTGCCAGCAGCTTAGGTTTAGGAATTGACAATGAGCAGTTCTTC
CASSLGLGIDNEQFF
>-|TRBJ1-4|TRBV2|-
TGTGCCAGCAGTGACGATCGCGGAGCTAATGAAAAACTGTTTTTT
CASSDDRGANEKLFF
>-|TRBJ2-3|TRBV29-1|few
TGCAGCGTTGACCTCGGGGACCTCATCACAGATACGCAGTATTTT
CSVDLGDLITDTQYF
>TRBD2|TRBJ2-3|TRBV6-1|few
TGTGCCAGCAGTGAATACGGCGGGGGGGCCGGAGATACGCAGTATTTT
CASSEYGGGAGDTQYF
>-|TRBJ1-1|TRBV2|-
TGTGCCAGCAGGCCGATCAGGGTAGCGGCTTTCTTT
CASRPIRVAAFF
>TRBD2|TRBJ2-7|TRBV6-1|few
TGTGCCACTGCGGGACTAGCGGTTTCCTACGAGCAGTACTTC
CATAGLAVSYEQYF
>-|TRBJ1-1|TRBV4-3|-
TGCGCCAGCAGCCAAGATAGCGGGCGGGGTTCCGTAGCTTTCTTT
CASSQDSGRGSVAFF
>-|TRBJ1-1|TRBV19|-
TGTGCCAGTAGTCCAGGGGTCACTGAAGCTTTCTTT
CASSPGVTEAFF
>-|TRBJ2-2|TRBV11-2|-
TGTGCCAGCACCCAGACTGGCCTGAGGGACACCGGGGAGCTGTTTTTT
CASTQTGLRDTGELFF